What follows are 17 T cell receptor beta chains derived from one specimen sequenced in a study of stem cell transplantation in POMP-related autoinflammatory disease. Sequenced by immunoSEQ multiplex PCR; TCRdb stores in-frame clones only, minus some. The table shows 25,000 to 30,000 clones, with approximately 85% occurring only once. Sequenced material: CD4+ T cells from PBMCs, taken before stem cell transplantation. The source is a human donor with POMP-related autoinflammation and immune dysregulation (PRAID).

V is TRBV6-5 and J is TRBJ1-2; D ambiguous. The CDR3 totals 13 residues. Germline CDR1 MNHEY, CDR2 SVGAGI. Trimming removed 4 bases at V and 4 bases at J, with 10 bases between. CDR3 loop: CASSSIGIYGYTF. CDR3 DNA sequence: TGTGCCAGCAGTTCCATAGGGATCTATGGCTACACCTTC.

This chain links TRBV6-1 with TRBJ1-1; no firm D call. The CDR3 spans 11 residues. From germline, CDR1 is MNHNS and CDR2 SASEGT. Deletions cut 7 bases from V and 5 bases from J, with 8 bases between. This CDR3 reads CASNKLTEAFF. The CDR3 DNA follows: TGTGCCAGCAACAAGTTGACTGAAGCTTTCTTT.

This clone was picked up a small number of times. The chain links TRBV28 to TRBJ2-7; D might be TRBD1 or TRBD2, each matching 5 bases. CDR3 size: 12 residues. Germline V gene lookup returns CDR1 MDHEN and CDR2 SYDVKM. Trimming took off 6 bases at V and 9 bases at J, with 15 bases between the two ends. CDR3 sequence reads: CASREGDRRQYF. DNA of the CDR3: TGTGCCAGCAGGGAAGGGGACCGTAGGCAGTACTTC.

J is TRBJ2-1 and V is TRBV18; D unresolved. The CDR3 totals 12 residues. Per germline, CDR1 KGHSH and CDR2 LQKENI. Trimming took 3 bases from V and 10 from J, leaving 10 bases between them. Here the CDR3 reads CASSPLSVEQFF. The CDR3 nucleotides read TGTGCCAGCTCACCGCTCAGCGTGGAGCAGTTCTTC.

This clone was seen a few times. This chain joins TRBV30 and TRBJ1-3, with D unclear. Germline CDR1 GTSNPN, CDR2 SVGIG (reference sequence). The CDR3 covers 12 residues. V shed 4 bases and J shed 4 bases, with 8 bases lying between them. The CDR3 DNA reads TGTGCCTGGAACTTGCGGGGAAACACCATATATTTT. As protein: CAWNLRGNTIYF.

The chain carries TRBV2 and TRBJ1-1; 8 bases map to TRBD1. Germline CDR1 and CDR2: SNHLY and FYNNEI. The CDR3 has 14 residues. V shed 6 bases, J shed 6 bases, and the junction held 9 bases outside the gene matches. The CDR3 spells CASRRGQGNSEAFF. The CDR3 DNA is TGTGCCAGCAGAAGAGGACAGGGTAACTCTGAAGCTTTCTTT.

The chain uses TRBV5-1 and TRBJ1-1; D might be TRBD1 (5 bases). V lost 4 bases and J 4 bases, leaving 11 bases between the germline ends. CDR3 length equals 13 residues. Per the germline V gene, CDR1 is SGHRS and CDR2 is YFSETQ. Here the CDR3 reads CASSGGVGTEAFF. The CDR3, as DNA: TGCGCCAGCAGCGGAGGGGTCGGCACTGAAGCTTTCTTT. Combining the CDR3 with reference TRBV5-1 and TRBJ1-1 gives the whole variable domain KAGVTQTPRYLIKTRGQQVTLSCSPISGHRSVSWYQQTPGQGLQFLFEYFSETQRNKGNFPGRFSGRQFSNSRSEMNVSTLELGDSALYLCASSGGVGTEAFFGQGTRLTVV.

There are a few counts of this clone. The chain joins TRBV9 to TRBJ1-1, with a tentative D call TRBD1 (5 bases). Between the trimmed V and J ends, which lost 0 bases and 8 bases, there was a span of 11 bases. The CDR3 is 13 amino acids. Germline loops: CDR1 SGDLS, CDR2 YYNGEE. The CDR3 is CASSVGRGVEAFF. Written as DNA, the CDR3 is TGTGCCAGCAGCGTAGGTAGGGGAGTGGAAGCTTTCTTT.

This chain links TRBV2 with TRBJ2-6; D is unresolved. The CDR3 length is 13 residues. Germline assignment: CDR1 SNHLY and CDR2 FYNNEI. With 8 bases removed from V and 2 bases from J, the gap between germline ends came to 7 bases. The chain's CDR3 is CASGSAGANVLTF. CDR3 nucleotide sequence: TGTGCCAGCGGGTCCGCTGGGGCCAACGTCCTGACTTTC. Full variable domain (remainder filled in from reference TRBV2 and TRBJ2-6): EPEVTQTPSHQVTQMGQEVILRCVPISNHLYFYWYRQILGQKVEFLVSFYNNEISEKSEIFDDQFSVERPDGSNFTLKIRSTKLEDSAMYFCASGSAGANVLTFGAGSRLTVL.

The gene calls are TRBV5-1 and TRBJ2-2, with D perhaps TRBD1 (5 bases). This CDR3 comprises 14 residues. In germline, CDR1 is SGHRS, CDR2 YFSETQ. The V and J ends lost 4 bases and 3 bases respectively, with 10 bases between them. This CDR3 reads CASSQGSDTGELFF. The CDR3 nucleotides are TGCGCCAGCAGCCAGGGTTCCGACACCGGGGAGCTGTTTTTT.

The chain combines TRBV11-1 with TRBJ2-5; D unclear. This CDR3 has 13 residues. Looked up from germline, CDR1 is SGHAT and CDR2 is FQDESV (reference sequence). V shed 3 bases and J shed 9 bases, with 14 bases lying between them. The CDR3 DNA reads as TGTGCCAGCAGCTTGGCGGTCCAGAAGGCCCAGTACTTC. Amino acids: CASSLAVQKAQYF.

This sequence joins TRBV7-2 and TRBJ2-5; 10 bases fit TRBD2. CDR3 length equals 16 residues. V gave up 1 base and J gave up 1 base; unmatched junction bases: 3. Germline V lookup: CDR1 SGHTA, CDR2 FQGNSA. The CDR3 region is CASSLVPSGGQETQYF. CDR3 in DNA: TGTGCCAGCAGCTTAGTTCCTAGCGGGGGCCAAGAGACCCAGTACTTC.

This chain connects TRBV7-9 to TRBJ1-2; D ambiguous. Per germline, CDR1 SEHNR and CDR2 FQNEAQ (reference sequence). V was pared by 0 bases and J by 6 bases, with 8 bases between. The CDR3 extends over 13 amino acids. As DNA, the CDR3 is TGTGCCAGCAGCTTAGCAGGGTCCGATGGCTACACCTTC. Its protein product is CASSLAGSDGYTF.

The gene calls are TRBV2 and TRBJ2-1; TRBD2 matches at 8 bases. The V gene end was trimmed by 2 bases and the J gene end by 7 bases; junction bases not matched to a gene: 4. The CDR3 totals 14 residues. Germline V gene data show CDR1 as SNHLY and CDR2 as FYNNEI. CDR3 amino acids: CASSEQLAVNEQFF. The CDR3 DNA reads TGTGCCAGCAGTGAACAACTAGCGGTAAATGAGCAGTTCTTC. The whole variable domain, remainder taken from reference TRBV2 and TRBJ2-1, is EPEVTQTPSHQVTQMGQEVILRCVPISNHLYFYWYRQILGQKVEFLVSFYNNEISEKSEIFDDQFSVERPDGSNFTLKIRSTKLEDSAMYFCASSEQLAVNEQFFGPGTRLTVL.

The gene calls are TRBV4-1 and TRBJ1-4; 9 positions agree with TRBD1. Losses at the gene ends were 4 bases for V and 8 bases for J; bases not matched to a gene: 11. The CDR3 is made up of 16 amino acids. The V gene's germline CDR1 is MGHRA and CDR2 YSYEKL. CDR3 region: CASSRLQGARIEKLFF. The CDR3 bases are TGCGCCAGCAGCCGCTTACAGGGGGCCAGGATCGAAAAACTGTTTTTT.

The CDR3 DNA reads TGCGCCAGCAGCTCTCCGGGACTCGACACAGATACGCAGTATTTT. Translating it yields CASSSPGLDTDTQYF. This chain uses TRBV5-1 with TRBJ2-3, with D perhaps TRBD2 (6 bases). Germline-derived CDR1 and CDR2 are SGHRS and YFSETQ. The CDR3 totals 15 residues. The V end was cut by 3 bases, the J end by 2 bases, with 13 bases between. The variable domain in full, with the rest retrieved from reference TRBV5-1 and TRBJ2-3, is KAGVTQTPRYLIKTRGQQVTLSCSPISGHRSVSWYQQTPGQGLQFLFEYFSETQRNKGNFPGRFSGRQFSNSRSEMNVSTLELGDSALYLCASSSPGLDTDTQYFGPGTRLTVL.

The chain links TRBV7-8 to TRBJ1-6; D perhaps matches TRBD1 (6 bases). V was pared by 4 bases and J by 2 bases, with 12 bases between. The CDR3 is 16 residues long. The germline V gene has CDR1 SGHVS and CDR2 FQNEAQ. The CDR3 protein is CASSSSQGPYNSPLHF. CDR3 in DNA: TGTGCCAGCAGCTCCTCACAGGGACCCTATAATTCACCCCTCCACTTT. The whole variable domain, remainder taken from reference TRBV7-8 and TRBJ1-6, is GAGVSQSPRYKVAKRGQDVALRCDPISGHVSLFWYQQALGQGPEFLTYFQNEAQLDKSGLPSDRFFAERPEGSVSTLKIQRTQQEDSAVYLCASSSSQGPYNSPLHFGNGTRLTVT.